This entry describes one T cell receptor (beta chain). Germline lookup yields CDR1 SGHVS and CDR2 FQNEAQ. This CDR3 is built from 16 residues. V was clipped by 6 bases and J by 0 bases, with 14 bases between them. The sample belongs to a study of T cell changes during pregnancy in multiple sclerosis. TCRdb keeps only in-frame clones here, not all; method: immunoSEQ multiplex PCR. This table has tens of thousands of clones, 85% to 95% appearing once. The receptor was derived from a female donor in good health, enrolled as a control in a pregnancy study. The sequencing used peripheral blood, collected in the third trimester of pregnancy. The chain carries TRBV7-8 and TRBJ1-4; D possibly corresponds to TRBD1 (6 bases). CDR3 DNA sequence: TGTGCCAGCAGACTAGGGGGGGGCCCAACTAATGAAAAACTGTTTTTT. It codes for CASRLGGGPTNEKLFF.